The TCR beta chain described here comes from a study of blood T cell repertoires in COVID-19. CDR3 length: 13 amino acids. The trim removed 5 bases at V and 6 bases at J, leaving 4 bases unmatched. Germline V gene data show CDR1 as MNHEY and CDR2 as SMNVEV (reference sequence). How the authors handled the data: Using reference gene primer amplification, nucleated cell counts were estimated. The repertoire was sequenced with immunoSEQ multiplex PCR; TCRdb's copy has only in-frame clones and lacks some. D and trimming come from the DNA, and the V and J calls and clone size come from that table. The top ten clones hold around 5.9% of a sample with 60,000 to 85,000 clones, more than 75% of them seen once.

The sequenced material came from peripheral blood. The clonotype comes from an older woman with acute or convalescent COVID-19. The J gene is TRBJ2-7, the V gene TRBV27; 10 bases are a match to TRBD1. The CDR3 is CASSLGQGIEQYF. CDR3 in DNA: TGTGCCAGCAGTCTGGGACAGGGGATCGAGCAGTACTTC.